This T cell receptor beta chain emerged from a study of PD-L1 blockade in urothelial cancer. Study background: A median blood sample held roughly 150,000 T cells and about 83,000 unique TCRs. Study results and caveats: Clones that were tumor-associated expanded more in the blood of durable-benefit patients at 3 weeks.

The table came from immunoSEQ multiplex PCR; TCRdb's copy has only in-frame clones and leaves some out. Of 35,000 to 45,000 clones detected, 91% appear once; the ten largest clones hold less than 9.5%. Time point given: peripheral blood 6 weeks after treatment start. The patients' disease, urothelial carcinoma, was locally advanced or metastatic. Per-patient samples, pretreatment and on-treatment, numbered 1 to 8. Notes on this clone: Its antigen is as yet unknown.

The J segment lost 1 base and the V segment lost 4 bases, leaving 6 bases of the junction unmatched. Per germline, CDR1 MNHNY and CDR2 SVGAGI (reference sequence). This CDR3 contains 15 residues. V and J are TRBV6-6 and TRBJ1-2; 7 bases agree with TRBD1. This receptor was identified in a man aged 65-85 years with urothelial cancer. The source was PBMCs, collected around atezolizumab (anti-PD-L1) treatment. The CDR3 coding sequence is TGTGCCAGCAGTTCGCTAACAGGGGTTAACTATGGCTACACCTTC. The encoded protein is CASSSLTGVNYGYTF.